This record concerns one T cell receptor (beta chain) sequence. The sample comes from a study of blood T cell repertoires in COVID-19. In the study overall: Nucleic acid was either cDNA or gDNA, and it came from T cells, B-cell-depleted T cells, or PBMCs.

The data were produced by immunoSEQ multiplex PCR, yet TCRdb's version contains in-frame clones alone and is incomplete. The data hold some 100,000 clones, with 70% to 80% observed a single time. Trimming stripped 3 bases from V and 6 bases from J, with 13 bases between. Germline V gives CDR1 LGHDT, CDR2 YNNKEL (reference sequence). This CDR3 has 14 residues. This TCR derives from a woman in her seventies with acute or convalescent COVID-19. This chain links TRBV3-1 (or the pseudogene TRBV3-2) with TRBJ2-3; D may be TRBD2 (6 bases). Material for sequencing was peripheral blood. In DNA, the CDR3 is TGTGCCAGCAGCCAGCAAAGACTAGGGGATACGCAGTATTTT. Its translation is CASSQQRLGDTQYF.